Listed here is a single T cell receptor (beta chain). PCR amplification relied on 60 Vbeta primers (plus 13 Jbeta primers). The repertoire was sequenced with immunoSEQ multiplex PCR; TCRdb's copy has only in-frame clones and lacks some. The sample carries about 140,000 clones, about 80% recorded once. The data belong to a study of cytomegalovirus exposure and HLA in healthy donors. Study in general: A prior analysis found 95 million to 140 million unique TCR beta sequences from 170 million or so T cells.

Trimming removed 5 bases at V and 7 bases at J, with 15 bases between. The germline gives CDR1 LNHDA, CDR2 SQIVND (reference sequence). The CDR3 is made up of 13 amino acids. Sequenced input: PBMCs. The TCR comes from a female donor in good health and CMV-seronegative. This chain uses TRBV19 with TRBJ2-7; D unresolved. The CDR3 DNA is TGTGCCAGTAGTTCCTTTGGCCATCAAGAGCAGTACTTC. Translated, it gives CASSSFGHQEQYF.